These 30 T cell receptor beta chains were sequenced from one sample in a study of cytomegalovirus exposure and HLA in healthy donors. Profiled with immunoSEQ multiplex PCR; TCRdb holds only in-frame clones, not every one. The table lists 65,000 to 95,000 clones, around 96% of them singletons. The specimen was PBMCs. Receptors originate from a man aged 18 to 30 in good health and CMV-seronegative.

The chain employs TRBV12-5 and TRBJ1-1; unclear D gene. This CDR3 comprises 12 residues. Germline lookup yields CDR1 LGHNT and CDR2 FRNRAP. V gave up 2 bases and J gave up 14 bases, with 15 bases separating them. Here the CDR3 reads CASGLPTTVAFF. The CDR3 nucleotides read TGTGCTAGTGGTTTGCCCACTACGGTCGCCTTCTTT.

This clone came up once. The J gene is TRBJ1-2, the V gene TRBV9; a possible D gene is TRBD1 (6 bases). The CDR3 covers 15 residues. Germline V gives CDR1 SGDLS, CDR2 YYNGEE. Trimming removed 6 bases at V and 8 bases at J, with 23 bases between. CDR3 sequence (DNA): TGTGCCAGCACCCAAAGTCCGGGGGGCGCGGGCGGCTACACCTTC. Protein sequence: CASTQSPGGAGGYTF.

The genes are TRBV5-4 and TRBJ2-1; a possible D gene is TRBD2 (6 bases). Looked up from germline, CDR1 is SGHNT and CDR2 is YYREEE (reference sequence). Trimming pared 1 base from V and 3 bases from J, leaving 8 bases between. CDR3 size: 14 residues. CDR3 in DNA: TGTGCCAGCAGCTTGAGACTAGACTACAATGAGCAGTTCTTC. Protein: CASSLRLDYNEQFF.

The chain carries TRBV7-6 and TRBJ1-6, with 9 bases that match TRBD1. The CDR3 contains 13 residues. From germline, CDR1 is SGHVS and CDR2 FNYEAQ. V was clipped by 9 bases and J by 8 bases; unmatched bases: 5. The CDR3: CASTGGHDSPLHF. CDR3 DNA sequence: TGTGCCAGTACAGGGGGCCATGATTCACCCCTCCACTTT.

The chain couples TRBV5-4 to TRBJ2-3; TRBD2 agrees at 13 bases. There are 16 residues in the CDR3. V shed 4 bases and J 1 base; nucleotides not matched to a gene: 3. Germline-derived CDR1 and CDR2 are SGHNT and YYREEE (reference sequence). The CDR3: CASSTGLAGRTDTQYF. The CDR3 nucleotides are TGTGCCAGCAGCACGGGACTAGCGGGGCGCACAGATACGCAGTATTTT.

CDR3 in amino acids: CASSPGMEGAREYQPQHF. In DNA, the CDR3 is TGTGCCAGCAGCCCCGGTATGGAGGGGGCTAGGGAATATCAGCCCCAGCATTTT. The V call is TRBV7-9, the J call TRBJ1-5; 7 bases map to TRBD1. The junction had 18 bases not matched to a gene; V was cut back by 5 bases and J by 5 bases. Germline V gene lookup returns CDR1 SEHNR and CDR2 FQNEAQ (reference sequence). The CDR3 covers 18 residues.

The rearrangement links TRBV7-2 to TRBJ2-3; 7 bases map to TRBD2. V shed 7 bases, J shed 6 bases, and the junction held 7 bases outside the gene matches. The CDR3 covers 13 residues. CDR1 SGHTA and CDR2 FQGNSA come from the germline V gene. The chain's CDR3 is CASTGRWVDTQYF. CDR3 DNA: TGTGCCAGCACCGGGAGGTGGGTTGATACGCAGTATTTT.

The chain joins TRBV29-1 to TRBJ1-1; D remains unclear. CDR3 length: 12 residues. Germline CDR1 SQVTM, CDR2 ANQGSEA. V was trimmed by 4 bases and J by 7 bases, leaving 13 bases between them. CDR3 in amino acids: CSVAVNTGEAFF. CDR3 DNA: TGCAGCGTTGCAGTGAATACGGGTGAAGCTTTCTTT.

V usage is TRBV18 and J usage is TRBJ1-3; the D is unclear. The CDR3 has 12 residues. Germline CDR1 is KGHSH and CDR2 is LQKENI. Trimming removed 6 bases at V and 4 bases at J, with 7 bases between. The CDR3 spells CASSPEGNTIYF. CDR3 coding DNA: TGTGCCAGCTCCCCGGAGGGAAACACCATATATTTT.

The V gene is TRBV30, the J gene TRBJ1-3; tentatively, D is TRBD1 (5 bases). The CDR3 runs 18 residues. CDR1 GTSNPN and CDR2 SVGIG come from the germline V gene (reference sequence). The ends were cut back, 1 base at V and 0 bases at J, with 19 bases in the middle. As DNA, the CDR3 is TGTGCCTGGAGTGAGGCAGGGACTATGAGATTCTCTGGAAACACCATATATTTT. Amino acid sequence: CAWSEAGTMRFSGNTIYF.

The chain employs TRBV15 and TRBJ2-6; D unresolved. This CDR3 has 15 residues. The germline V and J ends were trimmed by 0 bases and 0 bases, with 3 bases remaining between them. The germline V gene has CDR1 LNHNV and CDR2 YYDKDF (reference sequence). The CDR3 sequence is CATSRDLSGANVLTF. The CDR3 region has the DNA TGTGCCACCAGCAGAGATCTCTCTGGGGCCAACGTCCTGACTTTC.

The V and J genes are TRBV5-1 and TRBJ1-1, with a tentative D call TRBD1 (5 bases). V dropped 3 bases and J dropped 5 bases, with 14 bases sitting between them. Germline CDR1 reads SGHRS; CDR2 reads YFSETQ. The CDR3 runs to 14 residues. As DNA, the CDR3 is TGCGCCAGCAGCTGGGACGGGGGGTCGACTGAAGCTTTCTTT. Translation: CASSWDGGSTEAFF.

The chain employs TRBV7-2 and TRBJ1-2; D gene ambiguous. Trimming removed 1 base from V and 4 bases from J, with 13 bases in between. The CDR3 contains 15 residues. From germline, CDR1 is SGHTA and CDR2 FQGNSA. CDR3 amino acids: CASSLVAARFYGYTF. DNA of the CDR3: TGTGCCAGCAGCTTAGTCGCGGCGAGATTCTATGGCTACACCTTC.

The chain combines TRBV19 with TRBJ2-4; D is possibly TRBD2 (6 bases). CDR3 length: 15 residues. V was cut by 5 bases and J by 6 bases, with 17 bases left in between. Germline V CDR1 and CDR2: LNHDA, SQIVND (reference sequence). The CDR3: CASSPIGGQGNIQYF. CDR3 nucleotide sequence: TGTGCCAGTAGTCCCATCGGGGGTCAGGGAAACATTCAGTACTTC.

Regarding this clone: Likely a read error: the CDR3 ends without its conserved phenylalanine or tryptophan. Because the CDR3's place on the DNA is in doubt, the DNA is left out and the CDR3 is given as listed by TCRdb. V gene TRBV6-1 combines with J gene TRBJ1-1; the table names TRBD1, a call not compared with the DNA. The CDR3 sequence runs 13 residues, both termini included. CDR1 is MNHNS, CDR2 SASEGT, per germline. The CDR3 spells CASSESGRGETSG.

This clone was counted once. The chain employs TRBV18 and TRBJ1-3, with no clear D. V lost 7 bases and J 2 bases, leaving 18 bases between the germline ends. The CDR3 sequence is 16 residues long. CDR1 is KGHSH and CDR2 is LQKENI in the germline V gene. The CDR3 DNA is TGTGCCAGCTTCCGACGAGGAACCGGGGCTGGAAACACCATATATTTT. Translating gives CASFRRGTGAGNTIYF. Together with reference TRBV18 and TRBJ1-3, the CDR3 gives the full variable domain: NAGVMQNPRHLVRRRGQEARLRCSPMKGHSHVYWYRQLPEEGLKFMVYLQKENIIDESGMPKERFSAEFPKEGPSILRIQQVVRGDSAAYFCASFRRGTGAGNTIYFGEGSWLTVV.

The chain recombines TRBV2 with TRBJ2-7, with 12 bases matching TRBD2. J gave up 2 bases and V 5 bases, and 13 bases lay outside the gene matches. The germline CDR1 and CDR2 sequences are SNHLY and FYNNEI. CDR3 size: 18 residues. The CDR3 coding sequence is TGTGCCAGCAGTAAGACAGGGCCTAGCGGGGGGGTAACCTACGAGCAGTACTTC. The encoded protein is CASSKTGPSGGVTYEQYF.

This clone was seen only once. The CDR3 spells CASKRTEINTEAFF. The CDR3 DNA reads as TGTGCCAGCAAGCGGACAGAGATAAACACTGAAGCTTTCTTT. The rearrangement joins TRBV2 to TRBJ1-1, with D possibly matching TRBD1 (6 bases). The CDR3 has 14 amino acids. Per germline, CDR1 SNHLY and CDR2 FYNNEI. The V end was cut by 7 bases, the J end by 2 bases, with 14 bases between.

J is TRBJ1-3 and V is TRBV5-4; 7 bases match TRBD1. V dropped 4 bases and J dropped 0; count of bases not matched to a gene: 10. The CDR3 length is 17 residues. The germline V gene encodes CDR1 SGHNT and CDR2 YYREEE (reference sequence). The CDR3 reads CASSTIGQANSGNTIYF. The CDR3 DNA follows: TGTGCCAGCAGCACAATCGGACAGGCGAACTCTGGAAACACCATATATTTT.

The chain employs TRBV11-2 and TRBJ2-2, with D tentatively TRBD1 (7 bases). Trimming took 5 bases from V and 8 from J, leaving 15 bases between them. CDR1 is SGHAT and CDR2 is FQNNGV in the germline V gene. This CDR3 comprises 14 residues. The CDR3 DNA sequence: TGTGCCAGCAGCGCAGGGGGGTTAGGTGGGGAGCTGTTTTTT. Protein product: CASSAGGLGGELFF.

This sequence joins TRBV7-9 and TRBJ1-5, with TRBD1 identical over 8 bases. With 1 base clipped from V and 0 bases from J, the junction kept 5 bases outside the gene matches. The CDR3 sequence is 17 residues long. Germline lookup yields CDR1 SEHNR and CDR2 FQNEAQ (reference sequence). Here the CDR3 reads CASSLVPGQDSNQPQHF. For the CDR3, the DNA is TGTGCCAGCAGCTTAGTTCCGGGACAGGATAGCAATCAGCCCCAGCATTTT.

The gene calls are TRBV18 and TRBJ1-1; possible D gene TRBD1, 5 bases. Germline CDR1 KGHSH, CDR2 LQKENI. V lost 3 bases and J 0 bases, leaving 14 bases between the germline ends. The CDR3 is 16 residues long. This CDR3 is CASSPLEGLMNTEAFF. The CDR3 DNA reads TGTGCCAGCTCACCTTTGGAGGGGCTAATGAACACTGAAGCTTTCTTT.

The genes are TRBV4-3 and TRBJ2-5, with TRBD2 as a possible D gene (6 bases). Trimming left V 0 bases short and J 5 bases short, with 13 bases between. Germline values: CDR1 LGHNA, CDR2 YSLEER. The CDR3 is 15 residues long. CDR3 in DNA: TGCGCCAGCAGCCAAGACTCACGGGAGCGGGAGACCCAGTACTTC. Its translation is CASSQDSRERETQYF.

V and J are TRBV4-1 and TRBJ1-1; tentative D call: TRBD1 (5 bases). This CDR3 comprises 17 residues. From germline, CDR1 is MGHRA and CDR2 YSYEKL. Trimming removed 0 bases from V and 0 bases from J, with 14 bases in between. The CDR3 here is CASSQEGGRLMNTEAFF. The CDR3 DNA is TGCGCCAGCAGCCAAGAGGGGGGTAGGCTCATGAACACTGAAGCTTTCTTT.

The chain has TRBV6-5 and TRBJ2-2, with 11 bases fitting TRBD2. This CDR3 region has 15 residues. CDR1 and CDR2 from the germline V gene are MNHEY and SVGAGI. Losses at the gene ends were 6 bases for V and 9 bases for J; bases not matched to a gene: 9. The CDR3 is CASSRTSGGPRELFF. In nucleotides, the CDR3 is TGTGCCAGCAGCCGCACTAGCGGGGGTCCACGGGAGCTGTTTTTT.

The chain uses TRBV5-1 and TRBJ1-2, with 8 bases that match TRBD1. V dropped 6 bases and J dropped 7; count of bases not matched to a gene: 8. Germline-derived CDR1 and CDR2 are SGHRS and YFSETQ. The CDR3 has 13 residues. The CDR3 here is CASTSGGLFGYTF. The CDR3 DNA reads as TGCGCCAGCACCTCAGGGGGCCTTTTTGGCTACACCTTC.

This clone was observed once. The rearrangement links TRBV10-3 to TRBJ2-7, with D possibly TRBD2 on 6 matching bases. The CDR3 has 14 amino acids. The germline V gene has CDR1 ENHRY and CDR2 SYGVKD. V lost 7 bases, J lost 3 bases, and 16 bases lay in between. CDR3 bases: TGTGCCATCATGGCGGGACGGGGCTTCTACGAGCAGTACTTC. As protein: CAIMAGRGFYEQYF.

The chain is built from TRBV6-6 and TRBJ2-1, with D tentatively TRBD1 (6 bases). The CDR3 is 11 residues long. Germline CDR1 is MNHNY and CDR2 is SVGAGI (reference sequence). Trimming shortened V by 10 bases and J by 8 bases, and 12 bases separated the two germline ends. The CDR3: CATTGLHEQFF. CDR3 DNA: TGTGCCACCACAGGGCTGCATGAGCAGTTCTTC.

V and J are TRBV11-2 and TRBJ2-7; 7 bases match TRBD1. The CDR3 has 19 residues. The V gene's germline CDR1 is SGHAT and CDR2 FQNNGV. J was trimmed by 4 bases and V by 2 bases; bases with no gene match: 20. Here the CDR3 reads CASSLTLRTGLAGQYEQYF. For the CDR3, the DNA is TGTGCCAGCAGCTTAACTCTCCGGACAGGCCTCGCGGGTCAATACGAGCAGTACTTC.

The chain has TRBV7-3 and TRBJ2-3, with 9 bases identical to TRBD1. The CDR3 extends over 15 amino acids. J gave up 5 bases and V 8 bases, and 11 bases lay outside the gene matches. Germline CDR1 SGHTA, CDR2 FQGTGA. The CDR3 DNA reads as TGTGCCAGCGGACCGGGACAGGGATTTGTAGATACGCAGTATTTT. Its translation: CASGPGQGFVDTQYF.